This TCR beta chain was identified in a study of beta chain features in type 1 diabetes. Study conclusions and caveats: Shorter templates may be favored by PCR, equally so in patients and controls. The influence of HLA type on TCRB rearrangement stayed undetermined. Researchers report that Type 1 diabetes patients had moderately but significantly shorter TCRB CDR3s across all four CD4+ subsets.

The sequenced template was cDNA made from the entire isolated RNA. Here immunoSEQ multiplex PCR was the method, and the copy in TCRdb shows in-frame clones only, minus some. The sample has 500,000 to 800,000 clones, around 12% seen once. V gave up 2 bases and J gave up 0 bases, with 5 bases separating them. The CDR3 runs to 14 residues. In germline, CDR1 is SEHNR, CDR2 FQNEAQ (reference sequence). This clone was recorded a few times. Antigen: not known. This sequence was found in a young man with type 1 diabetes. This chain connects TRBV7-9 to TRBJ1-3, with D unresolved. Specimen: naive CD4+ T cells from blood. DNA of the CDR3: TGTGCCAGCAGCTTAAGGAGCTCTGGAAACACCATATATTTT. Translated: CASSLRSSGNTIYF.